The clone carrying this TCR beta chain was counted between two and nine times. Its antigen is not known. Within the sample, other DNA sequences also encode this same CDR3. This record belongs to a study of CD8+ T cells in alopecia areata. For the study at large: The duration of tofacitinib was 6 to 18 months, with 6 months off drug afterward.

The sample's treatment: oral pan-JAK inhibitor, 5-10 mg twice daily. cDNA serving as the sequencing template came from extracted, reverse transcribed RNA. Using immunoSEQ multiplex PCR, the repertoire was profiled, and TCRdb retains in-frame clones only, with some absent. Found here are 150,000 to 200,000 clones, 64% of them singletons; the top ten hold about 1.3%. General study results and limits: It was lesional scalp, especially alopecia totalis/universalis, that showed higher clonality than normal scalp. Among the top 100, expanded CD8+ clones, as well as scalp clonality, were significantly decreased by tofacitinib. Sharing of TCRs across patients appeared less clear than in mice, possibly for HLA-related reasons.

Specimen: CD4+ T cells sorted from blood, collected around week 50, from a patient treated with tofacitinib. The receptor was derived from a human donor with alopecia areata.

The CDR3 DNA follows: TGTGCCAGTAGTATGAGAACGGGGAACACTGAAGCTTTCTTT. Its protein is CASSMRTGNTEAFF. This chain connects TRBV19 to TRBJ1-1, with D unresolved. The CDR3 extends over 14 amino acids. Germline V lookup: CDR1 LNHDA, CDR2 SQIVND (reference sequence). V was clipped by 3 bases and J by 1 base, with 9 bases between them.